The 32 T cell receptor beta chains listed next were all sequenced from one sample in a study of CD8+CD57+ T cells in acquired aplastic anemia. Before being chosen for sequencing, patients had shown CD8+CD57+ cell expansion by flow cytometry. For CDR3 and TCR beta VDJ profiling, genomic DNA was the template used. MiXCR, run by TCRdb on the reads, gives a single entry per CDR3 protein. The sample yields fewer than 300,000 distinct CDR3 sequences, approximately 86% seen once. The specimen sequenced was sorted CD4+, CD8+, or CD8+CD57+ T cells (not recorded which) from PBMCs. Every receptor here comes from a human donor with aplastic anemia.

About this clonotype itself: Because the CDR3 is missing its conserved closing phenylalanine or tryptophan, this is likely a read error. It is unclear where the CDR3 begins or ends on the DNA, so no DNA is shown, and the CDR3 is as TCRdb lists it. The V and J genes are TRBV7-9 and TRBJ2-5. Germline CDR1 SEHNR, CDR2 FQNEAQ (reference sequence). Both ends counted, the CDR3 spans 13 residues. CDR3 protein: CASKVPAYQEHQY.

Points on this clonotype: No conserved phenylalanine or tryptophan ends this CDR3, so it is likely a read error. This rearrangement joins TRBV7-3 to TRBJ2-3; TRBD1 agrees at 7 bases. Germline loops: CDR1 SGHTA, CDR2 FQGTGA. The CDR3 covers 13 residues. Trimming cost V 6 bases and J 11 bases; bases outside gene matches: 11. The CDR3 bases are TGTGCCAGCAGGGAAGGGGGCAGACATAAGCAGTATTAT. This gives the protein CASREGGRHKQYY.

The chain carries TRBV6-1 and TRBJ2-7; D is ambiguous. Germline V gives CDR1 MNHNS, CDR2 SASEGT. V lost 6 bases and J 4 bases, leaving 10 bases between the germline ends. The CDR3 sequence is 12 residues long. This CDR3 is CASRENSYEQYF. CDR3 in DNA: TGTGCCAGCAGGGAGAACAGTTACGAGCAGTACTTC.

The CDR3 DNA is TGTGCCAGCTCAATAGAGGCCAGCGCCGATAAACACTATTTT. It translates to CASSIEASADKHYF. This chain links TRBV7-3 with TRBJ2-3, with unresolved D. Per the germline V gene, CDR1 is SGHTA and CDR2 is FQGTGA. This CDR3 contains 14 residues. V lost 8 bases and J lost 15, with 27 bases in between. Full variable domain (rest looked up from reference TRBV7-3 and TRBJ2-3): GAGVSQTPSNKVTEKGKYVELRCDPISGHTALYWYRQSLGQGPEFLIYFQGTGAADDSGLPNDRFFAVRPEGSVSTLKIQRTERGDSAVYLCASSIEASADKHYFGPGTRLTVL.

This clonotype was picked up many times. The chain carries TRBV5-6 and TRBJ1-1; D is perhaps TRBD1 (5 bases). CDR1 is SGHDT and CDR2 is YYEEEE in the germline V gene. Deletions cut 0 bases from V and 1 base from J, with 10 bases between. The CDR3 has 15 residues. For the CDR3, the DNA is TGTGCCAGCAGCTTGGGCGGGGCAGGGAACACTGAAGCTTTCTTT. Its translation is CASSLGGAGNTEAFF. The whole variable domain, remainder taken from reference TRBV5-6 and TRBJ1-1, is DAGVTQSPTHLIKTRGQQVTLRCSPKSGHDTVSWYQQALGQGPQFIFQYYEEEERQRGNFPDRFSGHQFPNYSSELNVNALLLGDSALYLCASSLGGAGNTEAFFGQGTRLTVV.

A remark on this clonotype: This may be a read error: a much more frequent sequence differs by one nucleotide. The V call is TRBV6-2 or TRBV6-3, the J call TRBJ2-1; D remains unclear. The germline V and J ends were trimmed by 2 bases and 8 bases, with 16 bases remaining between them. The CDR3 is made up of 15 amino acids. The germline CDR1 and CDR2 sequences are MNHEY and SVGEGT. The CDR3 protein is CASSYGVYSRYEQFF. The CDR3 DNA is TGTGCCAGCAGTTACGGGGTGTACTCTAGGTATGAGCAGTTCTTC.

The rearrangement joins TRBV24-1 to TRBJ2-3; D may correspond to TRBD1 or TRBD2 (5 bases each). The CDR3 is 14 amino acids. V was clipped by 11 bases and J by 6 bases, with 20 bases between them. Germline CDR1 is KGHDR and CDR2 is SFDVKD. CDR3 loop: CASSTRGSPDTQYF. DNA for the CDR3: TGTGCCAGCAGCACTAGGGGAAGTCCCGATACGCAGTATTTT.

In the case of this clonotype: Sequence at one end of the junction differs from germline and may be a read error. The CDR3 sequence is CASGVAGNIQSFF. The CDR3 bases are TGTGCCAGCGGCGTAGCCGGGAACATTCAGTCTTTCTTT. The rearrangement uses TRBV9 and TRBJ1-1; D not certain. The length of the CDR3 is 13 residues. CDR1 is SGDLS and CDR2 is YYNGEE in the germline V gene.

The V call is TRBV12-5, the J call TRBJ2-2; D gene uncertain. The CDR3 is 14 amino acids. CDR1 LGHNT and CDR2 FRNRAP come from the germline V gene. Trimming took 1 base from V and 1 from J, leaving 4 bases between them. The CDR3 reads CASGLGQNTGELFF. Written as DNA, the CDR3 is TGTGCTAGTGGTTTGGGACAGAACACCGGGGAGCTGTTTTTT.

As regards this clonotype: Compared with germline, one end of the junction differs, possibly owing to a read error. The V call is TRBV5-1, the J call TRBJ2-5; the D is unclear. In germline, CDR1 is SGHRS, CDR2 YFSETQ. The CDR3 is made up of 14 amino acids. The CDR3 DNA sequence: TGTGCCAGCAGCTTGGTCGCGACCAACTCGACCCAGTACTTC. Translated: CASSLVATNSTQYF.

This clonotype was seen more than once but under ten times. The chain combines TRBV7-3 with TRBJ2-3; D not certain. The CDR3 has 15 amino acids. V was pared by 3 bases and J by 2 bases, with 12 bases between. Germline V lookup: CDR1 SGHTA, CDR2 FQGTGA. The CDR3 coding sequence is TGTGCCAGCAGCTTCGATCGTGGGAACACAGATACGCAGTATTTT. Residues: CASSFDRGNTDTQYF.

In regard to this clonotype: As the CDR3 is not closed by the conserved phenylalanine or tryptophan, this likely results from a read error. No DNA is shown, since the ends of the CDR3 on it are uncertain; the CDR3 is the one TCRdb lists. CDR3: CASSAWWTDTTG. The genes are TRBV9 and TRBJ1-1; TRBD1, the D gene given by the table, was not confirmed from the DNA. Germline V gene sequence: CDR1 SGDLS, CDR2 YYNGEE. The CDR3 is 12 amino acids in total, end residues counted.

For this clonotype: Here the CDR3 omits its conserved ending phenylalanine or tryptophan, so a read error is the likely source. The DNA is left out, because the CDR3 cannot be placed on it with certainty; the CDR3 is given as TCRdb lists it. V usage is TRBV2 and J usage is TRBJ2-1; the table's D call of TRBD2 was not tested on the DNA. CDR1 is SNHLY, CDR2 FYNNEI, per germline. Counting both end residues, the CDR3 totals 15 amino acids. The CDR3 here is CASSDGTSPMDEQLS.

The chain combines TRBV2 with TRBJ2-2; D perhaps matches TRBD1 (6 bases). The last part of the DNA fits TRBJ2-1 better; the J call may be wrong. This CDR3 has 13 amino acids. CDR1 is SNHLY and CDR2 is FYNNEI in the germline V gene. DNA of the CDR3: TGTGCCAGCAGTGATGGGGACATCCGTGAGCAGTTCTTC. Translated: CASSDGDIREQFF.

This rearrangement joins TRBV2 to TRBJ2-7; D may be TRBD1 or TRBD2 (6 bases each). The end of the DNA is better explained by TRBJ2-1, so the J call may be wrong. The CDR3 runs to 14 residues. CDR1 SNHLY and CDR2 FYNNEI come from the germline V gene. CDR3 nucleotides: TGTGCCAGCGGGGACGGGGGCACAGATTCGCAGCAGTTCTTC. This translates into CASGDGGTDSQQFF.

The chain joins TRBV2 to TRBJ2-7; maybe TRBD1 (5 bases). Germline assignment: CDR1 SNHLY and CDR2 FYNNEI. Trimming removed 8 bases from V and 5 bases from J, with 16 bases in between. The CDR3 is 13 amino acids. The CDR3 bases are TGTGCCAGCGGCGCTCCTCAGGGTAACGAGCAGTACTTC. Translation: CASGAPQGNEQYF. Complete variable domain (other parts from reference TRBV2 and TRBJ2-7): EPEVTQTPSHQVTQMGQEVILRCVPISNHLYFYWYRQILGQKVEFLVSFYNNEISEKSEIFDDQFSVERPDGSNFTLKIRSTKLEDSAMYFCASGAPQGNEQYFGPGTRLTVT.

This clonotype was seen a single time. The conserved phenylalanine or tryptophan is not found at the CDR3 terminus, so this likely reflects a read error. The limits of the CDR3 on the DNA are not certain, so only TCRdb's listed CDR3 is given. The CDR3 sequence: CASSFGPTGTAHS. The J gene is TRBJ2-3, the V gene TRBV7-2; the table assigns TRBD1, which was not confirmed against the DNA. CDR1 and CDR2 (germline): SGHTA, FQGNSA. The CDR3 is 13 residues long, counting both termini.

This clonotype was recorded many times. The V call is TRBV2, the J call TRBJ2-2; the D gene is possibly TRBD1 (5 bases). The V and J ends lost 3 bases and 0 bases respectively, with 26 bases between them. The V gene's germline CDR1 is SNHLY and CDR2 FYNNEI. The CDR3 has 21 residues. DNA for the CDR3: TGTGCCAGCAGTGAGAGAAGAGGCAGGGCTCGATTTGATCCGAACACCGGGGAGCTGTTTTTT. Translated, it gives CASSERRGRARFDPNTGELFF.

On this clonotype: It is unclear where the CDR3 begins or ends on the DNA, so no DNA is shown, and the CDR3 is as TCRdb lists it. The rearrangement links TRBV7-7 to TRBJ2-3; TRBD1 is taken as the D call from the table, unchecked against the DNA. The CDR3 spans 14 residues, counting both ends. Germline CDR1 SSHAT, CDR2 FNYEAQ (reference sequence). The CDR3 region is CASSFAPGARMQNF.

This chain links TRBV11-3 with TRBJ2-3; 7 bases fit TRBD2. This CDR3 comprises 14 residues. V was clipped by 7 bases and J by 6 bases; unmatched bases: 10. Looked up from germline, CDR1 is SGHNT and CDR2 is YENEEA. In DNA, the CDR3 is TGTGCCAGCACCCAAGGGACTACCAACGATACGCAGTATTTT. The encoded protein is CASTQGTTNDTQYF.

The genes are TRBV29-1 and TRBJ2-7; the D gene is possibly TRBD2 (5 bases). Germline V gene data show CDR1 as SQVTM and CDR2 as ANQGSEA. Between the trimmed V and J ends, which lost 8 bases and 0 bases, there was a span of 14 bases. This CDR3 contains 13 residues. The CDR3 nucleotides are TGCAGCCATTCGGCGGGCGGCTCCTACGAGCAGTACTTC. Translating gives CSHSAGGSYEQYF.

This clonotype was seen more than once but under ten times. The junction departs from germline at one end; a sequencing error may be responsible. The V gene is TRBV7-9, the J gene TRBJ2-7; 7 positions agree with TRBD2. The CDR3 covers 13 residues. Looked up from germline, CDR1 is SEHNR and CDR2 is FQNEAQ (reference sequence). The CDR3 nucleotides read TGTGCCAGCAGCGGCGCAGCGGGGAACACTGAAGCTTTC. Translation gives CASSGAAGNTEAF.

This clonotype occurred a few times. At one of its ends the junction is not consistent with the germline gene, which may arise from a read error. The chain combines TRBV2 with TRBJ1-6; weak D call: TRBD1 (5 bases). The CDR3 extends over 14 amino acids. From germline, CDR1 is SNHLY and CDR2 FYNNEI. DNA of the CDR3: TGTGCCAGCAGCTCAGACAGAGGGCTGTCACCCCCCCACTTT. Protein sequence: CASSSDRGLSPPHF.

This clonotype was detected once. The CDR3 region has the DNA TGTGCCAGCAGCTTGGGGGAGGGGGTTTATGGCTACACCTTC. Translation: CASSLGEGVYGYTF. The rearrangement uses TRBV5-6 and TRBJ1-2; D might be TRBD1 (6 bases). CDR1 is SGHDT, CDR2 YYEEEE, per germline. The CDR3 contains 14 residues. The germline V and J ends were trimmed by 0 bases and 5 bases, with 11 bases remaining between them.

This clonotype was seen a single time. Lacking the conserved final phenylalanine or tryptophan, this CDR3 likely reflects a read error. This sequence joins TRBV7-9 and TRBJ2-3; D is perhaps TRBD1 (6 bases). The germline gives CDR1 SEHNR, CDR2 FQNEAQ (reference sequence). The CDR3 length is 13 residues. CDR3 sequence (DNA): TGTGCCAGCGGGGATGGGGGCACAGAGACGCAGTATTAT. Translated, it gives CASGDGGTETQYY.

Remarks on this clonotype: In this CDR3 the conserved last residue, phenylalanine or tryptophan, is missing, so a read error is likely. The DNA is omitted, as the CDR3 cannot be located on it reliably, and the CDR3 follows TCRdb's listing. CDR3 sequence: CASSVPVTEVFYL. The V gene is TRBV9, the J gene TRBJ2-3; TRBD1 was called by the table and not checked on the DNA. Both ends counted, the CDR3 spans 13 residues. Germline V gene sequence: CDR1 SGDLS, CDR2 YYNGEE.

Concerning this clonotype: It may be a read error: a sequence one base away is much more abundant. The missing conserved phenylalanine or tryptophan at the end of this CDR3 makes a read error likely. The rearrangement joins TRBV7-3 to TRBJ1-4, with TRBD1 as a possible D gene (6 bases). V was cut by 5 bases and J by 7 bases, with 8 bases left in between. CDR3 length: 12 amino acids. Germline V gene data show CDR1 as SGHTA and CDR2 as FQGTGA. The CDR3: CASSVGGEKLFV. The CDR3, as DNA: TGTGCCAGCAGCGTAGGGGGTGAAAAACTGTTTGTT.

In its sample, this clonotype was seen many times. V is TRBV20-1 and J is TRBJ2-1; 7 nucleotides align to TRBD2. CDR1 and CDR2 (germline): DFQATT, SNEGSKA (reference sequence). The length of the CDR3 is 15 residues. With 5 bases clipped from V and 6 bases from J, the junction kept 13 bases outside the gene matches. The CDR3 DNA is TGCAGTGCTGAAGGCCTAGCGGCAACCTGCAATGAGCAGTTCTTC. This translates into CSAEGLAATCNEQFF.

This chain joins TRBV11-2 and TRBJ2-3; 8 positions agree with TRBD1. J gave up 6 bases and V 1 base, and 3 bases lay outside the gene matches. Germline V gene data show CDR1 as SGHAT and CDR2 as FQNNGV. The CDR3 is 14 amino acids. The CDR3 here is CASSLVDRADTQYF. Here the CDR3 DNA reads TGTGCCAGCAGCTTAGTGGACAGGGCCGATACGCAGTATTTT. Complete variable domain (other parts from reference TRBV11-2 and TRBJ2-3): EAGVAQSPRYKIIEKRQSVAFWCNPISGHATLYWYQQILGQGPKLLIQFQNNGVVDDSQLPKDRFSAERLKGVDSTLKIQPAKLEDSAVYLCASSLVDRADTQYFGPGTRLTVL.

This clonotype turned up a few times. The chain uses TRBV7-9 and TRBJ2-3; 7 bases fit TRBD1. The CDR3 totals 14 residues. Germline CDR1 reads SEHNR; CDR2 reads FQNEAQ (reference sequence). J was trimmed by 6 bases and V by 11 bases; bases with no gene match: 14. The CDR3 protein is CAGQVAGGPDTQYF. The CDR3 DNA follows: TGTGCCGGACAGGTAGCTGGAGGTCCCGATACGCAGTATTTT.

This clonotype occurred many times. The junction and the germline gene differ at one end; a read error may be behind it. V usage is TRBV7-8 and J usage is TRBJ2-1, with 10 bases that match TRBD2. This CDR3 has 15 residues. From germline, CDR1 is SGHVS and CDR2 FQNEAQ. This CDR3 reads CASSIAGGADTQQFF. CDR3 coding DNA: TGTGCCAGCAGCATAGCGGGAGGAGCCGATACGCAGCAGTTCTTC.

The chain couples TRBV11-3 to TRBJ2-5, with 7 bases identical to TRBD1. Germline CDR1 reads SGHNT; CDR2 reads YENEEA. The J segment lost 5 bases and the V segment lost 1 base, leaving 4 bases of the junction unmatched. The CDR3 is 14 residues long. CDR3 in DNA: TGTGCCAGCAGCTTAGGTCTGACAGGGGAGACCCAGTACTTC. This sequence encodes CASSLGLTGETQYF. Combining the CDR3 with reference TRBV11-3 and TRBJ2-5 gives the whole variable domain EAGVVQSPRYKIIEKKQPVAFWCNPISGHNTLYWYLQNLGQGPELLIRYENEEAVDDSQLPKDRFSAERLKGVDSTLKIQPAELGDSAVYLCASSLGLTGETQYFGPGTRLLVL.